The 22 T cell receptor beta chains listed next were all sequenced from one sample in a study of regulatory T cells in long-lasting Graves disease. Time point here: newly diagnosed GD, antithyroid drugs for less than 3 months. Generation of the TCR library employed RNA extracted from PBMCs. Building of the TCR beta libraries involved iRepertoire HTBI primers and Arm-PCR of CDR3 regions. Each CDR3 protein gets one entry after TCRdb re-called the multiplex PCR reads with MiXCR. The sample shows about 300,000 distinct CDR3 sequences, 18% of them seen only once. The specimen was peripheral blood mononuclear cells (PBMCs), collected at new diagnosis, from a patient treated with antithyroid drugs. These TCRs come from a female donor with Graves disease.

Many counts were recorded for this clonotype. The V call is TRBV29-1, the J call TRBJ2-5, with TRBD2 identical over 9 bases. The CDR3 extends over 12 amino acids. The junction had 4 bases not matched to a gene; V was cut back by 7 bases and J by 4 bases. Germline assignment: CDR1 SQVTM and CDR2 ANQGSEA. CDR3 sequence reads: CSAPLAGETQYF. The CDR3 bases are TGCAGCGCCCCACTAGCGGGAGAGACCCAGTACTTC. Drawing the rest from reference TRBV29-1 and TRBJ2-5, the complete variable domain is SAVISQKPSRDICQRGTSLTIQCQVDSQVTMMFWYRQQPGQSLTLIATANQGSEATYESGFVIDKFPISRPNLTFSTLTVSNMSPEDSSIYLCSAPLAGETQYFGPGTRLLVL.

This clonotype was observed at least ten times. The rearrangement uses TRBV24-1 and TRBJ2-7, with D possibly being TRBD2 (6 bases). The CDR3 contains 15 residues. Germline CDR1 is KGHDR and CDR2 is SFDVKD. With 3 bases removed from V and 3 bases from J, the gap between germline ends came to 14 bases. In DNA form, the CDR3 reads TGTGCCACCAGTGATCCAGGGACGGGAGTCTACGAGCAGTACTTC. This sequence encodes CATSDPGTGVYEQYF.

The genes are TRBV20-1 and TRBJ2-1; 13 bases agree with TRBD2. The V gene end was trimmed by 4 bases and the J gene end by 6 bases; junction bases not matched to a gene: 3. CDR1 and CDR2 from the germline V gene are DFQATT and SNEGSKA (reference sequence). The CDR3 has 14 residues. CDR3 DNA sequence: TGCAGTGCTATCGGACTAGCGGGAGTCAATGAGCAGTTCTTC. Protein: CSAIGLAGVNEQFF.

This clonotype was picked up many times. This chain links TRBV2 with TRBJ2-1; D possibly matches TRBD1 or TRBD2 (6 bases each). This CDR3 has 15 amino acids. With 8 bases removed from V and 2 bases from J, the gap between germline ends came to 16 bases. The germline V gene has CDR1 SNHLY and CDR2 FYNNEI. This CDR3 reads CASQGHSGPYNEQFF. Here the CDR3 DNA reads TGTGCCAGCCAGGGACATAGCGGCCCCTACAATGAGCAGTTCTTC.

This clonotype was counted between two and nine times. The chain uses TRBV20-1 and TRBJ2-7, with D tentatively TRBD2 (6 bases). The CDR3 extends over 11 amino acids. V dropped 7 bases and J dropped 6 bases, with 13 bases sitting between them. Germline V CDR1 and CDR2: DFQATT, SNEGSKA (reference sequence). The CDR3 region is CSVRGGREQYF. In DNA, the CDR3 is TGCAGTGTGCGGGGAGGCCGCGAGCAGTACTTC.

As DNA, the CDR3 is TGCGCCAGCAGCTTGACTAGCGGGATCGACTACGAGCAGTACTTC. Its protein is CASSLTSGIDYEQYF. The chain couples TRBV5-1 to TRBJ2-7; TRBD2 agrees at 10 bases. Germline V lookup: CDR1 SGHRS, CDR2 YFSETQ. The CDR3 consists of 15 residues. V lost 1 base, J lost 3 bases, and 4 bases stayed unmatched.

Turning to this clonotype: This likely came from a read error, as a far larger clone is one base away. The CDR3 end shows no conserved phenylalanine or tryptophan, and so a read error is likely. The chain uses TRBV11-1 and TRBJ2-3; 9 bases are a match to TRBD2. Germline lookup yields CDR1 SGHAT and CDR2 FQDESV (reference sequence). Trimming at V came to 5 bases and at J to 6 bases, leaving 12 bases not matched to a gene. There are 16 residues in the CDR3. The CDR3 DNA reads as TGTGCCAGCAGCCTAATGAGCGGGGGGCCCCTTGATACGCAGTATTCT. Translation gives CASSLMSGGPLDTQYS.

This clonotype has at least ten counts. CDR3 coding DNA: TGCAGTGCTAGTAAACGGGATTGGTACGAGCAGTACTTC. This sequence encodes CSASKRDWYEQYF. The V and J genes are TRBV20-1 and TRBJ2-7, with D tentatively TRBD2 (5 bases). Trimming stripped 3 bases from V and 4 bases from J, with 13 bases between. The CDR3 covers 13 residues. CDR1 DFQATT and CDR2 SNEGSKA come from the germline V gene (reference sequence).

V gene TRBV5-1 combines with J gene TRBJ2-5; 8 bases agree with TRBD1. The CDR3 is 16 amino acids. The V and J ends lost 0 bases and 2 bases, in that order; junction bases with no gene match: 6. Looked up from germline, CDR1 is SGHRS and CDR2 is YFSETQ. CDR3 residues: CASSLGTTGVQETQYF. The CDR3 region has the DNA TGCGCCAGCAGCTTGGGAACGACAGGGGTACAAGAGACCCAGTACTTC.

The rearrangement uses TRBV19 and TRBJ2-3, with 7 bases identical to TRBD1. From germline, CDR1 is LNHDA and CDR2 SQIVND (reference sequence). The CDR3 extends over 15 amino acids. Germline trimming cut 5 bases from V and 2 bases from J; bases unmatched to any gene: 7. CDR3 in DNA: TGTGCCAGTAGTTCCAGACAGGGAGACACAGATACGCAGTATTTT. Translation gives CASSSRQGDTDTQYF. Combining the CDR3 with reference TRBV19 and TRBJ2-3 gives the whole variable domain DGGITQSPKYLFRKEGQNVTLSCEQNLNHDAMYWYRQDPGQGLRLIYYSQIVNDFQKGDIAEGYSVSREKKESFPLTVTSAQKNPTAFYLCASSSRQGDTDTQYFGPGTRLTVL.

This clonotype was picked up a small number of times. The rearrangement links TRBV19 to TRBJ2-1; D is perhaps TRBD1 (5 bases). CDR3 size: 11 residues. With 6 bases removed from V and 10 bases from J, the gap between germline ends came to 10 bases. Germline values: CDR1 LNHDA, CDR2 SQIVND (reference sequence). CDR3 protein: CASSQGAEQFF. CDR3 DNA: TGTGCCAGTAGCCAAGGGGCGGAGCAGTTCTTC.

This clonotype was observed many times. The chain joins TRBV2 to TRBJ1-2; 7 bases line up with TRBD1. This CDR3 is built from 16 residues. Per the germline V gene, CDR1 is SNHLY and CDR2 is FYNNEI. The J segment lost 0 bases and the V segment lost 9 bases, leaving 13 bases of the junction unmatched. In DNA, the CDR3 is TGTGCCAGGATAGGGGACAGTCCCATTGCTAACTATGGCTACACCTTC. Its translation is CARIGDSPIANYGYTF.

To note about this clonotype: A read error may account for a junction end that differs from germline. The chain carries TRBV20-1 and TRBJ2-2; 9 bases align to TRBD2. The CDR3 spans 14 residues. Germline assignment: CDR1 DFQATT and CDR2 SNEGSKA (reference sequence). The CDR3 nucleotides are TGCAGTGCAAGCGGACTAGCGAATACCGGGGAGCTGTTTTTT. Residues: CSASGLANTGELFF.

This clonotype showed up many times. CDR3 bases: TGTGCCAGCAGTCCGAGGGCGGCTAGCGGACCCCGGAGGGGCCCAGATACGCAGTATTTT. Translating it yields CASSPRAASGPRRGPDTQYF. This rearrangement joins TRBV6-2 or TRBV6-3 to TRBJ2-3, with 7 bases identical to TRBD2. CDR1 and CDR2 (germline): MNHEY, SVGEGT. V was clipped by 5 bases and J by 4 bases; unmatched bases: 24. This CDR3 contains 20 residues.

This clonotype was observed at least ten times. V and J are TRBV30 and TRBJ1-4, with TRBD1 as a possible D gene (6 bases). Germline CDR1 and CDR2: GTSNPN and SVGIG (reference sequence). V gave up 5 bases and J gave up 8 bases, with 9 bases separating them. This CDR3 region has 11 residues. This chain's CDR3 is CAWADSEKLFF. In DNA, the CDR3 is TGTGCCTGGGCGGACAGCGAAAAACTGTTTTTT.

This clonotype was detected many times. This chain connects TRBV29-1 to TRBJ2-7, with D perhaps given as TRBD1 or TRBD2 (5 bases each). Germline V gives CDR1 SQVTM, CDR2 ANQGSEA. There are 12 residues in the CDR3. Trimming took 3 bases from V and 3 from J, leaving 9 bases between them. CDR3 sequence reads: CSVEVGRYEQYF. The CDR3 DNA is TGCAGCGTTGAGGTGGGACGCTACGAGCAGTACTTC.

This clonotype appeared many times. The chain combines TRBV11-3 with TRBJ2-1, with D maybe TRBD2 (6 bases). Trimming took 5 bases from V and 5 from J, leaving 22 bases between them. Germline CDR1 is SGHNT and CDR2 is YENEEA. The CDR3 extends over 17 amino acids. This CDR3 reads CASSNPSPGVVHNEQFF. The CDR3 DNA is TGTGCCAGCAGCAACCCGTCTCCGGGGGTCGTTCACAATGAGCAGTTCTTC.

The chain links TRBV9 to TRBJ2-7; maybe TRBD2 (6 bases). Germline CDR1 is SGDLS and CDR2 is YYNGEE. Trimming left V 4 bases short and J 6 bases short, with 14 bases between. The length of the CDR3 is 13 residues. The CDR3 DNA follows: TGTGCCAGCAGCCCGTTTGGGGAGGCCGAGCAGTACTTC. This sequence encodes CASSPFGEAEQYF.

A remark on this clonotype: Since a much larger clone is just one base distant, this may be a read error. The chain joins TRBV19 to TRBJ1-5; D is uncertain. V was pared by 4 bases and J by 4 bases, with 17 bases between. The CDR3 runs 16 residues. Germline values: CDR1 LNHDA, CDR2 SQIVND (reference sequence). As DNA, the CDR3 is TGTGCCAGTAGTACTTGGACCTGTACGAAAAATCAGCCCCAGCATTTT. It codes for CASSTWTCTKNQPQHF.

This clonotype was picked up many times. The CDR3 sequence is CASSPRTGTNEKLFF. The CDR3 region has the DNA TGTGCCAGCAGTCCAAGGACAGGAACTAATGAAAAACTGTTTTTT. V usage is TRBV6-1 and J usage is TRBJ1-4, with TRBD1 identical over 7 bases. V was pared by 5 bases and J by 1 base, with 4 bases of the junction left unmatched. The CDR3 has 15 residues. In germline, CDR1 is MNHNS, CDR2 SASEGT.

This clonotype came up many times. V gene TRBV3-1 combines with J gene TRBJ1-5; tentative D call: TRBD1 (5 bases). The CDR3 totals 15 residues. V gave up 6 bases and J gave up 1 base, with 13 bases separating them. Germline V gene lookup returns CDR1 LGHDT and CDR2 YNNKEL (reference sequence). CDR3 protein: CASSPGYGSNQPQHF. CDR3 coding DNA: TGTGCCAGCAGTCCAGGGTACGGGAGCAATCAGCCCCAGCATTTT.

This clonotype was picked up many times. The CDR3 loop reads CASSSNRDRFTPEPYEQYF. Written as DNA, the CDR3 is TGTGCCAGCAGTTCAAACCGGGACAGGTTTACACCCGAACCCTACGAGCAGTACTTC. This chain joins TRBV12-3 or TRBV12-4 and TRBJ2-7; TRBD1 matches 8 bases. This CDR3 has 19 residues. The V gene end was trimmed by 4 bases and the J gene end by 2 bases; junction bases not matched to a gene: 19.